The rows below give T cell receptor beta chains drawn from one sample of a study of cytomegalovirus exposure and HLA in healthy donors. TCRdb's copy holds only in-frame clones and misses some; the assay was immunoSEQ multiplex PCR. The data show around 200,000 clones, 65% to 90% seen once. What was sequenced was PBMCs. All receptors come from a woman in her fifties or sixties in good health and CMV-seronegative. Each CDR3 is given without its conserved first and last residue.

>TRBV28
ASSQTGPSGNTIY
>TRBV7-9
ASSSSSYEQY
>TRBV4-1
ASSQVDSHSYEQY
>TRBV19
ASSIGAGIHYGYT
>TRBV7-8
ASSSPEATYNEQF
>TRBV4-1
ASSQQPGLNTGELF
>TRBV6-1
ASPRRGPLGNEQF
>TRBV4-2
ASSQDHLAGDTQY
>TRBV7-8
ASSLGLAEGSPTYEQY
>TRBV14
ASSQGLAGVGTWRQY
>TRBV7-8
ASSPGGSNNSPLH
>TRBV5-1
ATSTGVMNTEAF
>TRBV28
ASGSGSYYEQY
>TRBV28
ASSLFSLDRGINNEQF
>TRBV30
AWSLSGTEAF
>TRBV28
ATLLNSGRALEQY
>TRBV6-1
ASSAASGSYNEQF
>TRBV28
ASSPGTSGRKAREQY
>TRBV7-9
ASEGGRKETQY
>TRBV18
ASGATDVGNTEAF
>TRBV7-8
ASSIDFQVSYGYT
>TRBV18
ASSLSTYVNYGYT
>TRBV30
AWSSAGYNEQF
>TRBV7-3
ASSPSSGSMDGYT
>TRBV7-2
ASSSPDRGDTQY
>TRBV2
ASIAGEGYEQY
>TRBV7-7
ASSTGGLNTGELF
>TRBV28
ASSPGGGGWGYEQY
>TRBV4-1
ASSQDILGLSYEQY
>TRBV7-3
ASSFRGGSPYEQY
>TRBV14
ASRRGLNEQY
>TRBV4-1
ASSHPSGGNEQY
>TRBV18
ASATGAAEQY
>TRBV7-7
ASSLAPAGVYNEQF
>TRBV29-1
SADRGRGSGGYT
>TRBV6-6
ASSSGLAGGVGEQF
>TRBV6-4
ASSDSKVVGRAGNEQF
>TRBV27
PTGELF
>TRBV7-8
ASSLDSLAGRQRQF
>TRBV7-9
ASSIEQLLAGGGNEQF
>TRBV18
ASSPQLGQPQH
>TRBV4-3
ASSRAGGGSYNEQF
>TRBV28
ASNLMRGYEQY
>TRBV6-5
ASRRLAGEVTEQY
>TRBV7-2
ASSSLAGGPWYEQF
>TRBV5-1
ASSYSGENTEAF
>TRBV6-4
ASSDSEGVYNEQF
>TRBV6-5
ASRTGAYYGYT
>TRBV6-1
ASSVGTSGRASVHEQF
>TRBV5-1
ASRPTSGAETQY